One sample yielded the 20 T cell receptor beta chains listed below, sequenced in a study of T-cell memory formation after mild COVID-19. TCRdb fed the 5' RACE reads into MiXCR, producing one record per CDR3 protein. The data contain around 400,000 distinct CDR3 sequences, approximately 24% of them singletons. The sample taken for sequencing was PBMCs or a T cell subset sorted from them (not recorded which). These receptors were collected from an adult woman who had mild COVID-19 (a few samples of this study predate the infection). Cell type and time point are not known.

This clonotype was seen only once. The chain combines TRBV24-1 with TRBJ2-3; weak D call: TRBD2 (5 bases). V gave up 2 bases and J gave up 3 bases, with 8 bases separating them. Germline lookup yields CDR1 KGHDR and CDR2 SFDVKD. The CDR3 spans 14 residues. The CDR3 reads CATSDSRRTDTQYF. The CDR3 DNA sequence: TGTGCCACCAGTGATTCTAGGAGGACAGATACGCAGTATTTT.

Only one count was recorded for this clonotype. The rearrangement links TRBV12-3 or TRBV12-4 to TRBJ2-7; unclear D gene. V was trimmed by 3 bases and J by 6 bases, leaving 15 bases between them. The CDR3 has 14 residues. In DNA form, the CDR3 reads TGTGCCAGCAGTTTCTATAGTGGCTCGGGCGAGCAGTACTTC. It yields the protein CASSFYSGSGEQYF.

V usage is TRBV6-2 or TRBV6-3 and J usage is TRBJ2-7, with 7 bases identical to TRBD1. This CDR3 is 20 amino acids long. The V gene end was trimmed by 5 bases and the J gene end by 0 bases; junction bases not matched to a gene: 22. CDR1 is MNHEY and CDR2 is SVGEGT in the germline V gene. CDR3 in amino acids: CASSNPLQLRDSGRSYEQYF. The CDR3 nucleotides are TGTGCCAGCAGTAATCCGCTGCAACTCCGGGACAGCGGACGCTCCTACGAGCAGTACTTC.

The rearrangement uses TRBV12-3 or TRBV12-4 and TRBJ2-1; 8 positions match TRBD2. The CDR3 extends over 15 amino acids. Trimming at V came to 6 bases and at J to 9 bases, leaving 13 bases not matched to a gene. CDR3 bases: TGTGCCAGCAGCTCCCGACTGGCGGGGGGTGGTGAGCAGTTCTTC. Its translation: CASSSRLAGGGEQFF.

This clonotype was seen a handful of times. The chain is built from TRBV7-9 and TRBJ2-5, with D tentatively TRBD1 (5 bases). Trimming removed 2 bases at V and 3 bases at J, with 22 bases between. The CDR3 spans 18 residues. Germline CDR1 is SEHNR and CDR2 is FQNEAQ (reference sequence). The CDR3 here is CASSLSVRMRQTEETQYF. The CDR3 region has the DNA TGTGCCAGCAGCTTAAGTGTACGGATGCGGCAGACAGAAGAGACCCAGTACTTC.

This clonotype was seen a few times. The chain couples TRBV7-3 to TRBJ2-7, with D tentatively TRBD2 (6 bases). CDR1 SGHTA and CDR2 FQGTGA come from the germline V gene. V was shortened by 1 base and J by 5 bases, with 12 bases between the two germline ends. The CDR3 runs 14 residues. The DNA for the CDR3 is TGTGCCAGCAGCTTAATCGGCGGGAACCACGAGCAGTACTTC. Translated: CASSLIGGNHEQYF.

The J gene is TRBJ1-5, the V gene TRBV19; TRBD1 might be the D (6 bases). Trimming left V 5 bases short and J 9 bases short, with 17 bases between. This CDR3 region has 14 residues. Germline assignment: CDR1 LNHDA and CDR2 SQIVND (reference sequence). The CDR3: CASSLRQDYGPQHF. For the CDR3, the DNA is TGTGCCAGTAGTCTCCGACAGGATTACGGGCCCCAGCATTTT.

This clonotype was picked up many times. This chain joins TRBV7-6 and TRBJ2-7; 8 nucleotides line up with TRBD1. Unmatched junction bases numbered 8, after V lost 5 bases and J lost 2 bases. CDR1 is SGHVS and CDR2 is FNYEAQ in the germline V gene. The CDR3 runs 15 residues. CDR3 loop: CASSAGTGGTYEQYF. The DNA for the CDR3 is TGTGCCAGCAGCGCCGGGACAGGCGGGACCTACGAGCAGTACTTC.

The J gene is TRBJ2-1, the V gene TRBV5-1; D is undetermined. The germline V gene encodes CDR1 SGHRS and CDR2 YFSETQ. The CDR3 extends over 13 amino acids. The ends were cut back, 5 bases at V and 0 bases at J, with 6 bases in the middle. This CDR3 reads CASRIGSYNEQFF. CDR3 DNA sequence: TGCGCCAGCAGAATTGGCTCCTACAATGAGCAGTTCTTC.

The rearrangement links TRBV3-1 to TRBJ1-3; 7 bases fit TRBD1. J was trimmed by 2 bases and V by 2 bases; bases with no gene match: 6. The CDR3 length is 16 residues. Germline-derived CDR1 and CDR2 are LGHDT and YNNKEL (reference sequence). The chain's CDR3 is CASSQLRGGPGNTIYF. The CDR3, as DNA: TGTGCCAGCAGCCAATTAAGAGGGGGCCCTGGAAACACCATATATTTT.

This clonotype was recorded a few times. This rearrangement joins TRBV29-1 to TRBJ2-3, with 8 bases fitting TRBD1. The V and J ends lost 7 bases and 4 bases, in that order; junction bases with no gene match: 10. Germline values: CDR1 SQVTM, CDR2 ANQGSEA. The length of the CDR3 is 14 residues. The CDR3 loop reads CSGGQGLDADTQYF. CDR3 coding DNA: TGCAGCGGAGGACAGGGCTTAGACGCAGATACGCAGTATTTT.

V is TRBV4-1 and J is TRBJ2-7, with 10 bases aligning to TRBD2. J gave up 3 bases and V 8 bases, and 19 bases lay outside the gene matches. This CDR3 contains 18 residues. The germline CDR1 and CDR2 sequences are MGHRA and YSYEKL. CDR3 sequence: CASRPVLAGQILDYEQYF. The CDR3 DNA reads TGCGCCAGCCGCCCAGTACTAGCGGGGCAGATCCTCGACTACGAGCAGTACTTC.

This clonotype was recorded a few times. The chain recombines TRBV29-1 with TRBJ2-5; D possibly uses TRBD1 or TRBD2 (6 bases each). Per the germline V gene, CDR1 is SQVTM and CDR2 is ANQGSEA. The V end lost 4 bases, the J end lost 5 bases, and 11 bases lay between the germline ends. CDR3 length: 12 amino acids. The CDR3: CSVGGGGETQYF. DNA of the CDR3: TGCAGCGTTGGAGGAGGGGGGGAGACCCAGTACTTC.

A few counts support this clonotype. The chain is built from TRBV12-3 or TRBV12-4 and TRBJ2-2; a possible D gene is TRBD1 (5 bases). V lost 7 bases, J lost 6 bases, and 18 bases lay in between. This CDR3 has 15 residues. The CDR3 reads CASTLTPDSAGELFF. CDR3 coding DNA: TGTGCCAGCACCTTAACACCTGACAGCGCCGGGGAGCTGTTTTTT.

The genes are TRBV20-1 and TRBJ2-1; D possibly corresponds to TRBD1 (5 bases). Germline lookup yields CDR1 DFQATT and CDR2 SNEGSKA (reference sequence). The CDR3 is 14 residues long. Trimming removed 0 bases at V and 13 bases at J, with 19 bases between. The CDR3 DNA sequence: TGCAGTGCTAGAGATGTCCGGCCAGGGTTTTATCAGTTCTTC. It encodes CSARDVRPGFYQFF.

This sequence joins TRBV6-5 and TRBJ2-1, with D possibly TRBD2 on 5 matching bases. Germline assignment: CDR1 MNHEY and CDR2 SVGAGI. This CDR3 region has 18 residues. With 0 bases removed from V and 0 bases from J, the gap between germline ends came to 15 bases. The CDR3 region has the DNA TGTGCCAGCAGTTACTCGAATCCTAGCCCGAGCTCCTACAATGAGCAGTTCTTC. Translation gives CASSYSNPSPSSYNEQFF.

The chain recombines TRBV2 with TRBJ2-1; the D is unclear. CDR3 size: 16 residues. V gave up 7 bases and J gave up 9 bases, with 25 bases separating them. CDR1 and CDR2 from the germline V gene are SNHLY and FYNNEI. The CDR3, as DNA: TGTGCCAGCACCCAGGCGTGGGAACCGACGGTGGGTGAGCAGTTCTTC. Translating it yields CASTQAWEPTVGEQFF. The complete variable domain, with remaining parts taken from reference TRBV2 and TRBJ2-1, reads EPEVTQTPSHQVTQMGQEVILRCVPISNHLYFYWYRQILGQKVEFLVSFYNNEISEKSEIFDDQFSVERPDGSNFTLKIRSTKLEDSAMYFCASTQAWEPTVGEQFFGPGTRLTVL.

This clonotype occurred many times. The chain is built from TRBV6-5 and TRBJ2-2; 9 bases map to TRBD2. The CDR3 is 19 amino acids. J lost 0 bases, V lost 1 base, and 9 bases had no gene match. CDR1 is MNHEY and CDR2 is SVGAGI in the germline V gene. The CDR3 nucleotides are TGTGCCAGCAGTTACTACGAGCCTAGCGGGGATACGAACACCGGGGAGCTGTTTTTT. It encodes CASSYYEPSGDTNTGELFF.

In its sample, this clonotype was seen a few times. CDR3 sequence: CASSMTAYEQYF. The CDR3 coding sequence is TGCGCCAGCAGCATGACAGCCTACGAGCAGTACTTC. The chain has TRBV5-1 and TRBJ2-7; possibly TRBD1 for D (5 bases). This CDR3 is built from 12 residues. The V gene lost 4 bases and the J gene lost 2 bases, with 7 bases spanning the gap. Germline CDR1 and CDR2: SGHRS and YFSETQ.

This clonotype showed up just a few times. The V call is TRBV7-2, the J call TRBJ2-5, with 8 positions matching TRBD2. CDR1 and CDR2 from the germline V gene are SGHTA and FQGNSA. V lost 5 bases, J lost 4 bases, and 6 bases stayed unmatched. This CDR3 comprises 14 residues. CDR3 residues: CASSPQRGRETQYF. For the CDR3, the DNA is TGTGCCAGCAGCCCTCAGCGGGGGAGAGAGACCCAGTACTTC.